The T cell receptor (beta chain) described here comes from a study of blood T cells in healthy people across ages. V gave up 4 bases and J gave up 6 bases, with 13 bases separating them. The CDR3 is made up of 14 amino acids. Next came a second PCR, run for about 6 to 11 cycles, which used a sample-barcoded 5' primer along with a J-beta primer mix. TCRdb reprocessed the 5' RACE reads with MiXCR, giving one entry per CDR3 protein. The sample carries 800,000 to 950,000 distinct CDR3 sequences, under 35% recorded once. This sample was shared with a second study, whose subject was T cells of mothers and their children. According to that study: Each child contributed 2.5 million to 3.5 million TCR beta CDR3 reads, while each mother contributed over 9 million.

The receptor's source is a woman between 40 and 55 years old in good health. Sample: blood. The chain uses TRBV12-3 or TRBV12-4 and TRBJ2-1; no clear D. CDR3 sequence (DNA): TGTGCCAGCAGTTCCCCCTCGCGCCCCAATGAGCAGTTCTTC. Translated: CASSSPSRPNEQFF.